Following are 19 T cell receptor beta chains from one sample sequenced in a study of control samples from healthy donors and cancer patients. Assay used: immunoSEQ multiplex PCR; TCRdb lists only in-frame clones, some missing. The table has fewer than 200,000 clones, less than 95% seen once. Sequenced sample: PBMCs. Receptors originate from a man between 60 and 75 years old with colorectal cancer.

This clone was recorded a few times. This chain connects TRBV27 to TRBJ1-5; tentative D call: TRBD1 (6 bases). CDR3 length: 12 residues. V lost 5 bases and J 8 bases, leaving 10 bases between the germline ends. CDR1 is MNHEY and CDR2 is SMNVEV in the germline V gene (reference sequence). The chain's CDR3 is CASSSGGKPQHF. For the CDR3, the DNA is TGTGCCAGCAGTAGCGGGGGCAAGCCCCAGCATTTT.

V and J are TRBV5-6 and TRBJ2-7; 8 bases match TRBD1. The J segment lost 3 bases and the V segment lost 4 bases, leaving 12 bases of the junction unmatched. The V gene's germline CDR1 is SGHDT and CDR2 YYEEEE. The CDR3 length is 16 residues. The CDR3 region has the DNA TGTGCCAGCAGCGGGGCAGGGGGCGGTAATAACTACGAGCAGTACTTC. It is translated as CASSGAGGGNNYEQYF. Full variable domain (remainder filled in from reference TRBV5-6 and TRBJ2-7): DAGVTQSPTHLIKTRGQQVTLRCSPKSGHDTVSWYQQALGQGPQFIFQYYEEEERQRGNFPDRFSGHQFPNYSSELNVNALLLGDSALYLCASSGAGGGNNYEQYFGPGTRLTVT.

This chain joins TRBV30 and TRBJ1-5; D is ambiguous. Per germline, CDR1 GTSNPN and CDR2 SVGIG (reference sequence). This CDR3 is 14 amino acids long. Trimming removed 1 base at V and 4 bases at J, with 11 bases between. The CDR3 nucleotides are TGTGCCTGGAGTGGGCCCGGGCGGAATCAGCCCCAGCATTTT. It is translated as CAWSGPGRNQPQHF. The whole variable domain, filled in from reference TRBV30 and TRBJ1-5, reads SQTIHQWPATLVQPVGSPLSLECTVEGTSNPNLYWYRQAAGRGLQLLFYSVGIGQISSEVPQNLSASRPQDRQFILSSKKLLLSDSGFYLCAWSGPGRNQPQHFGDGTRLSIL.

The chain recombines TRBV2 with TRBJ1-5; D not resolved. This CDR3 region has 15 residues. CDR1 is SNHLY, CDR2 FYNNEI, per germline. The ends were cut back, 4 bases at V and 0 bases at J, with 10 bases in the middle. The CDR3 bases are TGTGCCAGCAGTGGTTCTATTATTAGCAATCAGCCCCAGCATTTT. Translating gives CASSGSIISNQPQHF.

The chain uses TRBV28 and TRBJ2-7, with 7 bases fitting TRBD1. Germline V gene data show CDR1 as MDHEN and CDR2 as SYDVKM. V trimming: 5 bases; J trimming: 1 base; junction bases outside the gene matches: 2. This CDR3 is 13 amino acids long. The CDR3 sequence is CASSGGQSYEQYF. The CDR3 bases are TGTGCCAGCAGTGGGGGACAGTCCTACGAGCAGTACTTC.

The table lists this clone with a count of one. The chain carries TRBV5-8 and TRBJ1-2, with D unresolved. With 3 bases removed from V and 8 bases from J, the gap between germline ends came to 20 bases. The V gene's germline CDR1 is SGHTS and CDR2 YDEGEE. This CDR3 contains 15 residues. CDR3 in amino acids: CASSSRVANIQGYTF. The CDR3 nucleotides read TGTGCCAGCAGCTCCCGGGTCGCCAACATACAGGGCTACACCTTC.

This sequence joins TRBV2 and TRBJ2-3; 10 nucleotides match TRBD1. The V gene's germline CDR1 is SNHLY and CDR2 FYNNEI. V dropped 8 bases and J dropped 1; count of bases not matched to a gene: 0. The CDR3 has 13 amino acids. The CDR3 is CASGTGGTDTQYF. The CDR3 DNA is TGTGCCAGCGGGACAGGGGGCACAGATACGCAGTATTTT. Using reference TRBV2 and TRBJ2-3 for the parts outside the CDR3, the full variable domain is EPEVTQTPSHQVTQMGQEVILRCVPISNHLYFYWYRQILGQKVEFLVSFYNNEISEKSEIFDDQFSVERPDGSNFTLKIRSTKLEDSAMYFCASGTGGTDTQYFGPGTRLTVL.

This chain links TRBV6-5 with TRBJ2-2, with D possibly being TRBD2 (6 bases). The V end lost 7 bases, the J end lost 5 bases, and 17 bases lay between the germline ends. In germline, CDR1 is MNHEY, CDR2 SVGAGI. This CDR3 contains 15 residues. CDR3 sequence reads: CASTRDRGRTGELFF. The DNA for the CDR3 is TGTGCCAGCACGCGGGATAGGGGAAGGACCGGGGAGCTGTTTTTT.

The rearrangement uses TRBV18 and TRBJ1-5; tentative D call: TRBD1 (5 bases). The CDR3 totals 16 residues. V shed 3 bases and J shed 0 bases, with 12 bases lying between them. Germline CDR1 reads KGHSH; CDR2 reads LQKENI. This CDR3 is CASSPFAGHSNQPQHF. In nucleotides, the CDR3 is TGTGCCAGCTCACCCTTCGCAGGACATAGCAATCAGCCCCAGCATTTT.

The chain carries TRBV29-1 and TRBJ2-5; TRBD2 matches 9 bases. This CDR3 is 14 amino acids long. Looked up from germline, CDR1 is SQVTM and CDR2 is ANQGSEA. The trim removed 5 bases at V and 5 bases at J, leaving 9 bases unmatched. The CDR3 coding sequence is TGCAGCGTTTCTTCCCTAGCGGGGAGGGAGACCCAGTACTTC. Its translation: CSVSSLAGRETQYF.

The chain joins TRBV5-6 to TRBJ1-4, with D possibly being TRBD1 (5 bases). V was shortened by 4 bases and J by 10 bases, with 17 bases between the two germline ends. Germline CDR1 and CDR2: SGHDT and YYEEEE. The CDR3 loop spans 14 amino acids. CDR3 sequence (DNA): TGTGCCAGCAGCGTAGAGGCAGGGAGGGGAAAACTGTTTTTT. This codes for CASSVEAGRGKLFF.

The chain employs TRBV5-1 and TRBJ1-6; D is uncertain. This CDR3 has 14 amino acids. Trimming took off 3 bases at V and 7 bases at J, with 11 bases between the two ends. Germline CDR1 and CDR2: SGHRS and YFSETQ. The CDR3 protein is CASSSDGINSPLHF. CDR3 coding DNA: TGCGCCAGCAGCTCGGACGGGATAAATTCACCCCTCCACTTT.

The chain combines TRBV5-4 with TRBJ2-6; D not certain. The V gene lost 6 bases and the J gene lost 4 bases, with 11 bases spanning the gap. Germline CDR1 reads SGHNT; CDR2 reads YYREEE (reference sequence). The CDR3 is made up of 14 amino acids. CDR3 amino acids: CASKDPSGANVLTF. For the CDR3, the DNA is TGTGCCAGCAAGGACCCCTCCGGGGCCAACGTCCTGACTTTC.

The chain combines TRBV3-1 (or the pseudogene TRBV3-2) with TRBJ2-2; D perhaps matches TRBD1 (6 bases). This CDR3 contains 14 residues. Germline CDR1 is LGHDT and CDR2 is YNNKEL (reference sequence). V was cut by 5 bases and J by 1 base, with 8 bases left in between. As DNA, the CDR3 is TGTGCCAGCAGCGTGGGACAGAACACCGGGGAGCTGTTTTTT. Protein: CASSVGQNTGELFF.

This clone came up once. V gene TRBV6-4 combines with J gene TRBJ2-7, with TRBD1 as a possible D gene (8 bases). The CDR3 length is 15 residues. Trimming removed 4 bases at V and 2 bases at J, with 15 bases between. CDR1 is MRHNA and CDR2 is SNTAGT in the germline V gene. In DNA, the CDR3 is TGTGCCAGCAGTGCCAACAGGGGGGGTCCCTACGAGCAGTACTTC. The encoded protein is CASSANRGGPYEQYF.

The chain employs TRBV9 and TRBJ1-6; 7 bases agree with TRBD1. CDR3 length: 14 amino acids. Germline trimming cut 5 bases from V and 5 bases from J; bases unmatched to any gene: 4. Germline V CDR1 and CDR2: SGDLS, YYNGEE. CDR3 residues: CASRTQGDNSPLHF. The CDR3 coding sequence is TGTGCCAGCAGAACTCAGGGGGATAATTCACCCCTCCACTTT.

V usage is TRBV7-2 and J usage is TRBJ2-1; TRBD1 matches 7 bases. The V gene end was trimmed by 2 bases and the J gene end by 7 bases; junction bases not matched to a gene: 5. The CDR3 loop spans 14 amino acids. Germline assignment: CDR1 SGHTA and CDR2 FQGNSA. The CDR3 sequence is CASSLLRGPNEQFF. In nucleotides, the CDR3 is TGTGCCAGCAGCTTACTAAGGGGGCCTAATGAGCAGTTCTTC.

The table lists this clone with a count of one. This chain connects TRBV20-1 to TRBJ2-2; D gene uncertain. The CDR3 is 16 amino acids. The V gene's germline CDR1 is DFQATT and CDR2 SNEGSKA (reference sequence). The V gene lost 3 bases and the J gene lost 0 bases, with 14 bases spanning the gap. In DNA, the CDR3 is TGCAGTGCTAGTGGGGTTGGGCAGGCGAACACCGGGGAGCTGTTTTTT. Residues: CSASGVGQANTGELFF.

V gene TRBV7-2 combines with J gene TRBJ1-2; 9 bases are a match to TRBD1. The CDR3 is 14 residues long. V was pared by 1 base and J by 3 bases, with 0 bases of the junction left unmatched. CDR1 and CDR2 from the germline V gene are SGHTA and FQGNSA. DNA for the CDR3: TGTGCCAGCAGCTTAGGGACAGGGGACTATGGCTACACCTTC. Protein product: CASSLGTGDYGYTF. Filled out from reference TRBV7-2 and TRBJ1-2, the complete variable domain reads GAGVSQSPSNKVTEKGKDVELRCDPISGHTALYWYRQSLGQGLEFLIYFQGNSAPDKSGLPSDRFSAERTGGSVSTLTIQRTQQEDSAVYLCASSLGTGDYGYTFGSGTRLTVV.